These 28 T cell receptor beta chains came from one sample sequenced in a study of patients and donors after allogeneic stem cell transplantation. TCRdb itself ran the RT-PCR reads through MiXCR, one entry per CDR3 protein. This repertoire shows some 880,000 distinct CDR3 sequences, more than 15% found once; its top ten account for 5% to 6.5%. What was sequenced was blood, either unsorted or a sorted T cell fraction (not recorded which). All receptors come from a human donor who was either an allogeneic HSCT recipient or a stem cell or donor lymphocyte infusion donor (not recorded which). It is not recorded whose cells these are; they may come from a transplant donor.

This chain uses TRBV4-2 with TRBJ1-1, with TRBD1 matching 8 bases. Germline values: CDR1 LGHNA, CDR2 YNFKEQ. The CDR3 runs to 13 residues. With 1 base clipped from V and 7 bases from J, the junction kept 2 bases outside the gene matches. The CDR3 sequence is CASSQAGGREAFF. CDR3 nucleotides: TGTGCCAGCAGCCAAGCAGGGGGCCGTGAAGCTTTCTTT.

This chain uses TRBV12-3 or TRBV12-4 with TRBJ2-7; D may match TRBD1 or TRBD2 (5 bases each). The V and J ends lost 3 bases and 0 bases respectively, with 18 bases between them. This CDR3 is 17 amino acids long. The CDR3 DNA sequence: TGTGCCAGCAGTTTTAGCTCCATAGGGGACCACTCCTACGAGCAGTACTTC. Protein product: CASSFSSIGDHSYEQYF.

Only a few counts were recorded for this clonotype. The chain carries TRBV6-1 and TRBJ1-5; D is possibly TRBD1 (5 bases). From germline, CDR1 is MNHNS and CDR2 SASEGT. The CDR3 has 17 amino acids. Trimming cost V 6 bases and J 1 base, with 19 bases left between them. Here the CDR3 reads CASSRGPTTSSNQPQHF. The DNA for the CDR3 is TGTGCCAGCAGCCGGGGACCTACCACTTCCAGCAATCAGCCCCAGCATTTT.

The rearrangement uses TRBV20-1 and TRBJ2-1; 7 bases agree with TRBD1. The CDR3 length is 16 residues. After removal of 1 base from V and 0 bases from J, the junction contained 6 bases not matched to a gene. Germline CDR1 reads DFQATT; CDR2 reads SNEGSKA (reference sequence). In nucleotides, the CDR3 is TGCAGTGCTAGAGGCCGGGACAGAAGCTCCTACAATGAGCAGTTCTTC. It translates to CSARGRDRSSYNEQFF.

V is TRBV5-1 and J is TRBJ1-1, with D tentatively TRBD1 (5 bases). This CDR3 is built from 14 residues. The V and J ends lost 4 bases and 3 bases respectively, with 13 bases between them. Germline CDR1 is SGHRS and CDR2 is YFSETQ. The CDR3, as DNA: TGCGCCAGCAGCGAAACCCGGGGGGACACTGAAGCTTTCTTT. Translation gives CASSETRGDTEAFF.

This clonotype was seen repeatedly, ten times or more. This chain connects TRBV6-5 to TRBJ2-2, with D possibly matching TRBD2 (6 bases). The CDR3 extends over 15 amino acids. Trimming took 2 bases from V and 1 from J, leaving 8 bases between them. From germline, CDR1 is MNHEY and CDR2 SVGAGI. CDR3 sequence reads: CASSYTGGNTGELFF. The CDR3 nucleotides read TGTGCCAGCAGTTACACCGGGGGGAACACCGGGGAGCTGTTTTTT.

V and J are TRBV7-2 and TRBJ1-1; D uncertain. CDR1 is SGHTA, CDR2 FQGNSA, per germline. CDR3 length equals 14 residues. V dropped 4 bases and J dropped 2 bases, with 11 bases sitting between them. The CDR3 nucleotides read TGTGCCAGCAGCTACGGACTTACTAACACTGAAGCTTTCTTT. This translates into CASSYGLTNTEAFF.

The chain couples TRBV12-3 or TRBV12-4 to TRBJ2-5; D not resolved. This CDR3 spans 14 amino acids. Trimming shortened V by 2 bases and J by 5 bases, and 12 bases separated the two germline ends. Written as DNA, the CDR3 is TGTGCCAGCAGTTTAAGTTACTCCCCGGAGACCCAGTACTTC. Amino acids: CASSLSYSPETQYF.

This clonotype has at least ten counts. The chain couples TRBV7-8 to TRBJ2-7; D gene uncertain. The length of the CDR3 is 13 residues. Trimming took off 2 bases at V and 0 bases at J, with 5 bases between the two ends. In germline, CDR1 is SGHVS, CDR2 FQNEAQ. The CDR3 loop is CASSLRNSYEQYF. DNA for the CDR3: TGTGCCAGCAGCTTAAGGAACTCCTACGAGCAGTACTTC.

This clonotype was observed a handful of times. The V call is TRBV28, the J call TRBJ2-3; a weak D match, TRBD1 (6 bases). Germline V lookup: CDR1 MDHEN, CDR2 SYDVKM. This CDR3 spans 14 amino acids. The ends were cut back, 4 bases at V and 2 bases at J, with 10 bases in the middle. CDR3 bases: TGTGCCAGCAGTTCGACAGGATACACAGATACGCAGTATTTT. Its protein product is CASSSTGYTDTQYF.

This clonotype was counted between two and nine times. V gene TRBV11-2 combines with J gene TRBJ2-5, with 8 bases matching TRBD1. The CDR3 covers 16 residues. Germline V gene sequence: CDR1 SGHAT, CDR2 FQNNGV. V lost 2 bases and J lost 1; bases outside the gene matches: 6. CDR3: CASSLLAGTGQETQYF. CDR3 in DNA: TGTGCCAGCAGCTTACTTGCAGGGACAGGCCAAGAGACCCAGTACTTC.

This clonotype was detected only a few times. This chain links TRBV4-1 with TRBJ2-2; D is perhaps TRBD2 (5 bases). Germline V gene data show CDR1 as MGHRA and CDR2 as YSYEKL. Between the trimmed V and J ends, which lost 1 base and 7 bases, there was a span of 19 bases. The CDR3 spans 17 residues. The CDR3 reads CASSQAPSPSPGGELFF. CDR3 nucleotides: TGCGCCAGCAGCCAAGCCCCATCTCCTAGCCCCGGCGGGGAGCTGTTTTTT.

This clonotype has a handful of counts. The chain has TRBV30 and TRBJ2-7; D unresolved. The germline V gene encodes CDR1 GTSNPN and CDR2 SVGIG (reference sequence). There are 12 residues in the CDR3. The ends were cut back, 3 bases at V and 2 bases at J, with 8 bases in the middle. Written as DNA, the CDR3 is TGTGCCTGGAGAAGGGATCCCTACGAGCAGTACTTC. Amino acids: CAWRRDPYEQYF.

This clonotype has at least ten counts. CDR3 bases: TGTGCCAGCAGCTTAATCGCGGGCTCCTCCTACAATGAGCAGTTCTTC. Translated: CASSLIAGSSYNEQFF. The rearrangement uses TRBV7-3 and TRBJ2-1; the D gene is possibly TRBD2 (5 bases). The germline V and J ends were trimmed by 1 base and 0 bases, with 10 bases remaining between them. This CDR3 has 16 amino acids. The germline CDR1 and CDR2 sequences are SGHTA and FQGTGA.

V and J are TRBV3-1 and TRBJ1-2; perhaps TRBD1 as D (6 bases). This CDR3 has 15 amino acids. The germline CDR1 and CDR2 sequences are LGHDT and YNNKEL (reference sequence). Between the trimmed V and J ends, which lost 0 bases and 5 bases, there was a span of 13 bases. In DNA form, the CDR3 reads TGTGCCAGCAGCCAAGATTCTCAGGGGACATATGGCTACACCTTC. It codes for CASSQDSQGTYGYTF. Using reference TRBV3-1 and TRBJ1-2 for the parts outside the CDR3, the full variable domain is DTAVSQTPKYLVTQMGNDKSIKCEQNLGHDTMYWYKQDSKKFLKIMFSYNNKELIINETVPNRFSPKSPDKAHLNLHINSLELGDSAVYFCASSQDSQGTYGYTFGSGTRLTVV.

At least ten counts were recorded for this clonotype. The chain employs TRBV12-3 or TRBV12-4 and TRBJ2-3, with a possible D match to TRBD1 (5 bases). The V end was cut by 4 bases, the J end by 0 bases, with 20 bases between. This CDR3 region has 18 residues. CDR3 nucleotide sequence: TGTGCCAGCAGTTCCATGCCTTGGACATCCCCTAGCACAGATACGCAGTATTTT. Translating it yields CASSSMPWTSPSTDTQYF.

The rearrangement uses TRBV6-5 and TRBJ2-7, with 8 bases fitting TRBD2. J gave up 4 bases and V 2 bases, and 10 bases lay outside the gene matches. The V gene's germline CDR1 is MNHEY and CDR2 SVGAGI. The CDR3 sequence is 16 residues long. Here the CDR3 reads CASSYVSSGPSYEQYF. The CDR3 coding sequence is TGTGCCAGCAGTTACGTCTCTAGCGGGCCGTCTTACGAGCAGTACTTC.

This clonotype was detected a few times. The chain has TRBV10-2 and TRBJ2-1; no firm D call. The CDR3 is 13 residues long. CDR1 and CDR2 from the germline V gene are WSHSY and SAAADI. Between the trimmed V and J ends, which lost 0 bases and 3 bases, there was a span of 3 bases. The CDR3 here is CASSESIYNEQFF. CDR3 nucleotide sequence: TGCGCCAGCAGTGAGTCCATCTACAATGAGCAGTTCTTC.

This clonotype showed up just a few times. The V gene is TRBV7-3, the J gene TRBJ2-2, with D uncertain. V lost 0 bases to trimming and J lost 1 base, with 21 bases between them. Per germline, CDR1 SGHTA and CDR2 FQGTGA. The CDR3 is 20 amino acids. CDR3 nucleotide sequence: TGTGCCAGCAGCTTAACCGTCGTGACCAGAGCAGAGTTGAACACCGGGGAGCTGTTTTTT. Translation gives CASSLTVVTRAELNTGELFF.

This clonotype appeared a few times. The chain couples TRBV5-1 to TRBJ2-7, with 10 bases that match TRBD1. J was trimmed by 10 bases and V by 5 bases; bases with no gene match: 9. Germline V gives CDR1 SGHRS, CDR2 YFSETQ. The CDR3 runs 13 residues. The CDR3: CASSLRQGASQYF. In DNA form, the CDR3 reads TGCGCCAGCAGTCTTCGACAGGGGGCCTCACAGTACTTC.

This clonotype was picked up a small number of times. The chain couples TRBV5-1 to TRBJ1-2, with TRBD1 as a possible D gene (6 bases). From germline, CDR1 is SGHRS and CDR2 YFSETQ. The CDR3 spans 14 residues. Trimming removed 4 bases at V and 5 bases at J, with 15 bases between. In DNA form, the CDR3 reads TGCGCCAGCAGCCTGGGGGAAGGGGGTTATGGCTACACCTTC. It codes for CASSLGEGGYGYTF.

There are a few counts of this clonotype. The chain links TRBV4-1 to TRBJ2-5; TRBD1 aligns across 7 bases. V lost 3 bases to trimming and J lost 5 bases; unmatched junction nucleotides: 12. In germline, CDR1 is MGHRA, CDR2 YSYEKL. The CDR3 consists of 16 residues. The CDR3 protein is CASSHTGTASMETQYF. The DNA of the CDR3 is TGCGCCAGCAGCCATACCGGGACAGCATCGATGGAGACCCAGTACTTC.

The CDR3 DNA is TGTGCCAGCACCTCGGGGCCAGGGCGGATTAATAGCAATCAGCCCCAGCATTTT. This codes for CASTSGPGRINSNQPQHF. The genes are TRBV12-3 or TRBV12-4 and TRBJ1-5; perhaps TRBD1 as D (5 bases). The CDR3 has 18 residues. V was cut by 7 bases and J by 0 bases, with 22 bases left in between.

This clonotype was picked up a small number of times. The CDR3 DNA reads TGTGCCAGCAGCCAGGGCCGGGGGAGAGCTAATGAAAAACTGTTTTTT. Translation: CASSQGRGRANEKLFF. The chain carries TRBV4-2 and TRBJ1-4; the D gene is possibly TRBD1 (5 bases). Germline V gene data show CDR1 as LGHNA and CDR2 as YNFKEQ. The length of the CDR3 is 16 residues. Trimming cost V 3 bases and J 3 bases, with 14 bases left between them.

This clonotype was observed a few times. The chain recombines TRBV2 with TRBJ2-2; unclear D gene. The CDR3 extends over 15 amino acids. V was trimmed by 10 bases and J by 2 bases, leaving 17 bases between them. From germline, CDR1 is SNHLY and CDR2 FYNNEI. The CDR3 reads CATSLGTYNTGELFF. The CDR3 DNA reads as TGTGCCACCTCCCTTGGAACCTATAACACCGGGGAGCTGTTTTTT.

The chain recombines TRBV7-4 with TRBJ1-5; D is perhaps TRBD1 (6 bases). The length of the CDR3 is 15 residues. In germline, CDR1 is SGHVT, CDR2 SQSDAQ. Trimming removed 4 bases at V and 3 bases at J, with 13 bases between. Here the CDR3 DNA reads TGTGCCAGCAGCTCGCAGGGGCTTCCCAATCAGCCCCAGCATTTT. Protein: CASSSQGLPNQPQHF.

The chain uses TRBV4-1 and TRBJ1-2; 10 nucleotides align to TRBD1. The V gene end was trimmed by 0 bases and the J gene end by 6 bases; junction bases not matched to a gene: 10. The germline V gene encodes CDR1 MGHRA and CDR2 YSYEKL. The CDR3 length is 17 residues. The CDR3 nucleotides are TGCGCCAGCAGCCAAGACGTCAGACAGGGGGCCTGGGATGGCTACACCTTC. It yields the protein CASSQDVRQGAWDGYTF.

This clonotype showed up many times. V usage is TRBV29-1 and J usage is TRBJ1-2; tentative D call: TRBD1 (5 bases). The CDR3 is 12 residues long. Germline CDR1 SQVTM, CDR2 ANQGSEA. V lost 6 bases to trimming and J lost 8 bases, with 16 bases between them. The CDR3 loop reads CSVEKQRQGYTF. CDR3 bases: TGCAGCGTGGAGAAGCAGCGACAGGGCTACACCTTC.